The 30 T cell receptor beta chains reported below all come from one sample, sequenced in a study of tissue T cells after allogeneic stem cell transplantation (dated by TCRdb to 2021 to 2024). In light of the paper, this sample's time point label describes: human tissue collected at research (rapid) autopsy. Libraries were prepared through the immunoSEQ multiplex PCR assay. TCRdb mirrors the immuneACCESS table, restricted to in-frame sequences. Some clones are absent from its copies; in checked studies, under half trace to an unresolved V gene, and the reason for the others is unknown. This sample gives 300 to 350 clones in total; more than 45% of them show up just once. The biggest ten clones account for approximately 54% of the sample. Sequenced material: ascending colon tissue, taken at autopsy. These receptors came from a female patient aged 40 to 69 with steroid-refractory graft-versus-host disease after an allogeneic stem cell transplant. Once a transplant has taken place, some T cells may be donor derived.

This clone was recorded a few times. The gene calls are TRBV7-2 and TRBJ2-2; 9 bases agree with TRBD1. Germline trimming cut 2 bases from V and 8 bases from J; bases unmatched to any gene: 6. This CDR3 is 15 amino acids long. CDR1 SGHTA and CDR2 FQGNSA come from the germline V gene. The CDR3 loop is CASSLLGQGLGELFF. The CDR3 coding sequence is TGTGCCAGCAGCTTATTAGGACAGGGGTTAGGGGAGCTGTTTTTT.

This clone turned up a few times. The gene calls are TRBV28 and TRBJ2-3, with 7 bases that match TRBD2. The CDR3 contains 13 residues. The V segment lost 2 bases and the J segment 9 bases; nucleotides outside the gene matches: 5. Germline CDR1 MDHEN, CDR2 SYDVKM. CDR3 nucleotides: TGTGCCAGCAGTTTACAGGGAGCGGGAACGCAGTATTTT. It translates to CASSLQGAGTQYF.

This clone has more than one count but fewer than ten. V is TRBV25-1 and J is TRBJ2-3; no clear D gene. V was pared by 3 bases and J by 6 bases, with 7 bases between. The CDR3 contains 12 residues. Germline assignment: CDR1 MGHDK and CDR2 SYGVNS. The CDR3 loop is CASSDLKDTQYF. In DNA, the CDR3 is TGTGCCAGCAGTGACCTCAAGGATACGCAGTATTTT.

The gene calls are TRBV2 and TRBJ1-1; D is unclear. Germline V gene data show CDR1 as SNHLY and CDR2 as FYNNEI. This CDR3 comprises 14 residues. The V end lost 3 bases, the J end lost 4 bases, and 12 bases lay between the germline ends. CDR3 sequence: CASSDGWETTEAFF. The DNA for the CDR3 is TGTGCCAGCAGTGATGGTTGGGAGACCACTGAAGCTTTCTTT.

CDR3 in amino acids: CASSYRRTGYTGELFF. The DNA of the CDR3 is TGTGCCAGCAGTTACCGACGGACAGGTTACACCGGGGAGCTGTTTTTT. The V and J genes are TRBV6-2 or TRBV6-3 and TRBJ2-2, with 7 positions matching TRBD1. This CDR3 region has 16 residues. V lost 2 bases and J lost 3; bases outside the gene matches: 6. CDR1 and CDR2 from the germline V gene are MNHEY and SVGEGT.

The rearrangement links TRBV29-1 to TRBJ2-5, with D possibly TRBD2 on 6 matching bases. CDR1 and CDR2 (germline): SQVTM, ANQGSEA. Trimming took off 3 bases at V and 5 bases at J, with 22 bases between the two ends. CDR3 length: 16 amino acids. In DNA form, the CDR3 reads TGCAGCGTTGACCCCAACCTAGTCACTAGCAAGGAGACCCAGTACTTC. Encoded protein: CSVDPNLVTSKETQYF.

The J gene is TRBJ2-5, the V gene TRBV30, with 11 bases lining up with TRBD2. Per the germline V gene, CDR1 is GTSNPN and CDR2 is SVGIG (reference sequence). V dropped 0 bases and J dropped 7; count of bases not matched to a gene: 13. The CDR3 is 17 amino acids. The CDR3 here is CAWSVFGGLAVRRTQYF. The CDR3 DNA is TGTGCCTGGAGTGTATTCGGGGGACTAGCGGTTCGTCGGACCCAGTACTTC.

V usage is TRBV12-5 and J usage is TRBJ2-7; TRBD1 agrees at 10 bases. CDR1 and CDR2 (germline): LGHNT, FRNRAP. Losses at the gene ends were 5 bases for V and 6 bases for J; bases not matched to a gene: 7. CDR3 length: 14 residues. The CDR3 region is CASGTGTGVREQYF. In nucleotides, the CDR3 is TGTGCTAGTGGTACCGGGACAGGGGTTCGCGAGCAGTACTTC. Filled out from reference TRBV12-5 and TRBJ2-7, the complete variable domain reads DARVTQTPRHKVTEMGQEVTMRCQPILGHNTVFWYRQTMMQGLELLAYFRNRAPLDDSGMPKDRFSAEMPDATLATLKIQPSEPRDSAVYFCASGTGTGVREQYFGPGTRLTVT.

The chain has TRBV5-1 and TRBJ1-2; the D is unclear. CDR1 is SGHRS and CDR2 is YFSETQ in the germline V gene. Trimming cost V 0 bases and J 5 bases, with 14 bases left between them. This CDR3 region has 15 residues. The CDR3 spells CASSLGLWAAYGYTF. In nucleotides, the CDR3 is TGCGCCAGCAGCTTGGGTCTCTGGGCAGCTTATGGCTACACCTTC.

The rearrangement uses TRBV10-3 and TRBJ2-3, with 7 bases identical to TRBD1. The germline V gene encodes CDR1 ENHRY and CDR2 SYGVKD. J was trimmed by 3 bases and V by 6 bases; bases with no gene match: 9. The CDR3 extends over 15 amino acids. The CDR3 DNA sequence: TGTGCCATCAGAACGACAGGGAGTTCAACAGATACGCAGTATTTT. Protein sequence: CAIRTTGSSTDTQYF.

This clone is large by share. The chain joins TRBV4-2 to TRBJ1-1, with no clear D. V gave up 2 bases and J gave up 3 bases, with 22 bases separating them. This CDR3 contains 18 residues. Germline V gene lookup returns CDR1 LGHNA and CDR2 YNFKEQ. The CDR3 DNA reads as TGTGCCAGCAGCCAACCCCTCCTTTTTACTAGTCTGGACACTGAAGCTTTCTTT. Protein sequence: CASSQPLLFTSLDTEAFF.

This clone is termed large. This chain links TRBV4-1 with TRBJ1-1; D is uncertain. Trimming shortened V by 0 bases and J by 1 base, and 9 bases separated the two germline ends. The CDR3 consists of 15 residues. The V gene's germline CDR1 is MGHRA and CDR2 YSYEKL. The DNA of the CDR3 is TGCGCCAGCAGCCAAGATGGGGAGGGGAACACTGAAGCTTTCTTT. Amino acids: CASSQDGEGNTEAFF.

V gene TRBV4-3 combines with J gene TRBJ2-1, with TRBD1 identical over 8 bases. The V gene end was trimmed by 5 bases and the J gene end by 0 bases; junction bases not matched to a gene: 15. Germline V gene data show CDR1 as LGHNA and CDR2 as YSLEER. This CDR3 has 19 residues. The DNA of the CDR3 is TGCGCCAGCAGCAGAACATCGCAGGGGGCGGGTGCCTCCTACAATGAGCAGTTCTTC. This gives the protein CASSRTSQGAGASYNEQFF.

This chain connects TRBV20-1 to TRBJ2-1; no firm D call. The germline V gene has CDR1 DFQATT and CDR2 SNEGSKA (reference sequence). CDR3 size: 10 residues. Trimming removed 0 bases at V and 12 bases at J, with 6 bases between. CDR3 region: CSAREVWQFF. The CDR3 region has the DNA TGCAGTGCTAGAGAGGTTTGGCAGTTCTTC.

CDR3 loop: CASSDWSSSETQYF. Written as DNA, the CDR3 is TGTGCCAGCAGTGACTGGTCCAGCTCCGAGACCCAGTACTTC. The J gene is TRBJ2-5, the V gene TRBV25-1; D uncertain. The CDR3 totals 14 residues. The V gene's germline CDR1 is MGHDK and CDR2 SYGVNS. Trimming removed 3 bases from V and 5 bases from J, with 13 bases in between. Complete variable domain (other parts from reference TRBV25-1 and TRBJ2-5): EADIYQTPRYLVIGTGKKITLECSQTMGHDKMYWYQQDPGMELHLIHYSYGVNSTEKGDLSSESTVSRIRTEHFPLTLESARPSHTSQYLCASSDWSSSETQYFGPGTRLLVL.

This clone was seen once. The chain links TRBV2 to TRBJ2-7; a weak D match, TRBD2 (5 bases). Trimming took off 4 bases at V and 6 bases at J, with 19 bases between the two ends. In germline, CDR1 is SNHLY, CDR2 FYNNEI. The CDR3 is 15 amino acids. The CDR3 loop reads CASSVTRWATGEQYF. The CDR3 bases are TGTGCCAGCAGTGTTACTAGGTGGGCCACGGGCGAGCAGTACTTC.

The chain joins TRBV4-1 to TRBJ2-1; no clear D gene. This CDR3 region has 14 residues. Trimming left V 0 bases short and J 2 bases short, with 5 bases between. Per germline, CDR1 MGHRA and CDR2 YSYEKL. This CDR3 is CASSQDPAYNEQFF. CDR3 DNA: TGCGCCAGCAGCCAAGATCCCGCCTACAATGAGCAGTTCTTC.

The CDR3 here is CASSQDRVTPLHF. CDR3 nucleotide sequence: TGCGCCAGCAGCCAAGATCGGGTTACACCCCTCCACTTT. The chain uses TRBV4-1 and TRBJ1-6; D call uncertain. The germline CDR1 and CDR2 sequences are MGHRA and YSYEKL. Trimming removed 0 bases from V and 11 bases from J, with 8 bases in between. The CDR3 sequence is 13 residues long.

In its sample, this clone is large (0.1 to 1%). V gene TRBV6-5 combines with J gene TRBJ2-2, with D possibly being TRBD1 (6 bases). Germline assignment: CDR1 MNHEY and CDR2 SVGAGI. V was pared by 4 bases and J by 5 bases, with 14 bases between. This CDR3 is built from 15 residues. CDR3 sequence reads: CASSSPTGWTGELFF. The CDR3 region has the DNA TGTGCCAGCAGTTCCCCGACAGGTTGGACCGGGGAGCTGTTTTTT.

The chain carries TRBV5-1 and TRBJ2-7, with D hard to call. The germline CDR1 and CDR2 sequences are SGHRS and YFSETQ. Trimming shortened V by 1 base and J by 0 bases, and 5 bases separated the two germline ends. CDR3 size: 13 residues. The chain's CDR3 is CASSLQSSYEQYF. DNA for the CDR3: TGCGCCAGCAGCTTGCAGAGCTCCTACGAGCAGTACTTC.

This clone is labeled as large. The chain carries TRBV5-1 and TRBJ1-3; no clear D. The ends were cut back, 4 bases at V and 11 bases at J, with 13 bases in the middle. Germline CDR1 and CDR2: SGHRS and YFSETQ. The CDR3 spans 12 residues. The CDR3 loop reads CASSPRSGAIYF. The CDR3 DNA sequence: TGCGCCAGCAGCCCTCGCTCCGGGGCCATATATTTT. Drawing the rest from reference TRBV5-1 and TRBJ1-3, the complete variable domain is KAGVTQTPRYLIKTRGQQVTLSCSPISGHRSVSWYQQTPGQGLQFLFEYFSETQRNKGNFPGRFSGRQFSNSRSEMNVSTLELGDSALYLCASSPRSGAIYFGEGSWLTVV.

The rearrangement links TRBV9 to TRBJ2-3; 12 bases are a match to TRBD1. The germline gives CDR1 SGDLS, CDR2 YYNGEE. The CDR3 loop spans 16 amino acids. J gave up 7 bases and V 4 bases, and 10 bases lay outside the gene matches. The CDR3 sequence: CASSTILGQGAYTQYF. CDR3 bases: TGTGCCAGCAGCACCATCCTGGGACAGGGGGCGTATACGCAGTATTTT.

The sample holds a few counts of this clone. V gene TRBV6-6 combines with J gene TRBJ1-1; 10 nucleotides agree with TRBD1. Germline loops: CDR1 MNHNY, CDR2 SVGAGI (reference sequence). V trimming: 6 bases; J trimming: 0 bases; junction bases outside the gene matches: 7. This CDR3 is 16 amino acids long. The CDR3 DNA is TGTGCCAGCAGCCGGGACAGGGGTCTTCTGAACACTGAAGCTTTCTTT. This gives the protein CASSRDRGLLNTEAFF.

By proportion, this clone is large (0.1 to 1%). The chain couples TRBV7-9 to TRBJ2-7; D is ambiguous. Per germline, CDR1 SEHNR and CDR2 FQNEAQ (reference sequence). V was trimmed by 2 bases and J by 0 bases, leaving 8 bases between them. This CDR3 comprises 14 residues. The CDR3 DNA is TGTGCCAGCAGCTTAAACCCTAGCTCCTACGAGCAGTACTTC. The encoded protein is CASSLNPSSYEQYF.

V is TRBV4-1 and J is TRBJ2-3; D ambiguous. V shed 1 base and J shed 8 bases, with 13 bases lying between them. Germline V gives CDR1 MGHRA, CDR2 YSYEKL. The CDR3 has 14 amino acids. The CDR3 reads CASSQGSTQITQYF. The CDR3 bases are TGCGCCAGCAGCCAAGGCAGCACACAGATTACGCAGTATTTT.

The chain has TRBV11-2 and TRBJ2-7, with D perhaps matching TRBD1 (6 bases). The germline V gene has CDR1 SGHAT and CDR2 FQNNGV. V was shortened by 0 bases and J by 6 bases, with 9 bases between the two germline ends. The CDR3 is made up of 13 amino acids. The CDR3: CASSLDTGIEQYF. CDR3 nucleotide sequence: TGTGCCAGCAGCTTAGATACAGGGATCGAGCAGTACTTC.

The V gene is TRBV4-3, the J gene TRBJ1-6; D ambiguous. CDR1 LGHNA and CDR2 YSLEER come from the germline V gene. V lost 0 bases and J lost 7, with 13 bases in between. The CDR3 loop spans 16 amino acids. DNA of the CDR3: TGCGCCAGCAGCCAAGAGGTAGCTTTAAGAAATTCACCCCTCCACTTT. Protein product: CASSQEVALRNSPLHF.

This clone was found a few times. This chain uses TRBV10-3 with TRBJ1-5; D may be TRBD1 (5 bases). Deletions cut 0 bases from V and 6 bases from J, with 9 bases between. Germline V gene lookup returns CDR1 ENHRY and CDR2 SYGVKD. This CDR3 has 14 amino acids. The CDR3 DNA follows: TGTGCCATCAGTGAGTCGAAGGGGAGTCAGCCCCAGCATTTT. As protein: CAISESKGSQPQHF.

The chain has TRBV6-1 and TRBJ1-1; D remains ambiguous. This CDR3 comprises 14 residues. Germline V lookup: CDR1 MNHNS, CDR2 SASEGT. V dropped 2 bases and J dropped 1 base, with 8 bases sitting between them. This chain's CDR3 is CASSERIANTEAFF. Here the CDR3 DNA reads TGTGCCAGCAGTGAACGGATAGCGAACACTGAAGCTTTCTTT.

This chain connects TRBV5-8 to TRBJ2-1, with unresolved D. The length of the CDR3 is 11 residues. Trimming cost V 9 bases and J 6 bases, with 10 bases left between them. Per the germline V gene, CDR1 is SGHTS and CDR2 is YDEGEE. The CDR3 loop is CATKRSNEQFF. The CDR3 coding sequence is TGTGCCACAAAAAGGTCCAATGAGCAGTTCTTC.